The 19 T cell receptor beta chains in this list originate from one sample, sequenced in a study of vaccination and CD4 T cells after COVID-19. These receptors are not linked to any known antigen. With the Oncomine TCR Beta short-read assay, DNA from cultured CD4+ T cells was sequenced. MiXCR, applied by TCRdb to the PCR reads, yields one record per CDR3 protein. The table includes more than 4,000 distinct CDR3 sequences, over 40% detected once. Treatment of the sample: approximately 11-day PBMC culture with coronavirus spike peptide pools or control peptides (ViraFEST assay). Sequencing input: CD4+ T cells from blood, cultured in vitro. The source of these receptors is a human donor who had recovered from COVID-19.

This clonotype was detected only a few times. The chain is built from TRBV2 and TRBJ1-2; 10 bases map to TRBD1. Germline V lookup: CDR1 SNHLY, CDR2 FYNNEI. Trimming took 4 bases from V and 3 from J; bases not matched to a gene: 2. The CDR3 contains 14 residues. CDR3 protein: CASSGGQGHYGYTF. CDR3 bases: TGTGCCAGCAGTGGGGGACAGGGGCACTATGGCTACACCTTC.

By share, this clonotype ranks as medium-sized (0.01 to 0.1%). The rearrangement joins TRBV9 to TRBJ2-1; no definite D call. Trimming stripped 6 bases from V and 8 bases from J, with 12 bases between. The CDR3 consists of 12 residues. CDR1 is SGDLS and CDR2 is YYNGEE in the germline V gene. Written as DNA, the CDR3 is TGTGCCAGCACCCGAACCGGGTATGAGCAGTTCTTC. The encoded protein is CASTRTGYEQFF.

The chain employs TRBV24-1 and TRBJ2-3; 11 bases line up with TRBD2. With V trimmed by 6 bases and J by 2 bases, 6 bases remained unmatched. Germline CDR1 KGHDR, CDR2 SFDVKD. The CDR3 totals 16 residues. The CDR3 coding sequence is TGTGCCACCAGTACCGCTAGCGGGGGGTCCACAGATACGCAGTATTTT. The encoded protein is CATSTASGGSTDTQYF.

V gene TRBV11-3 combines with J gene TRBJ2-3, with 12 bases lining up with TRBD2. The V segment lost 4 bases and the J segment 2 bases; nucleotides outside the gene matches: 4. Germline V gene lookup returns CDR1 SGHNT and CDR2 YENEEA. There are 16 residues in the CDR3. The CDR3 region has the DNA TGTGCCAGCAGCTCTGGACTAGCGGGGCTCACAGATACGCAGTATTTT. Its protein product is CASSSGLAGLTDTQYF.

The CDR3 bases are TGTGCCAGCAGCCAGACAGGGGTCAATTCACCCCTCCACTTT. Translating it yields CASSQTGVNSPLHF. This chain connects TRBV7-3 to TRBJ1-6, with 8 positions matching TRBD1. Germline-derived CDR1 and CDR2 are SGHTA and FQGTGA. J was trimmed by 7 bases and V by 5 bases; bases with no gene match: 4. The CDR3 loop spans 14 amino acids.

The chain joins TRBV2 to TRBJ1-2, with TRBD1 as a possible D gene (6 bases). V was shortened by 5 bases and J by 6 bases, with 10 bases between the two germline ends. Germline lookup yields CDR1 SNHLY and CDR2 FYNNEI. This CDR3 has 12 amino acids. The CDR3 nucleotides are TGTGCCAGCAGTACCCCAGGGGATGGCTACACCTTC. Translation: CASSTPGDGYTF.

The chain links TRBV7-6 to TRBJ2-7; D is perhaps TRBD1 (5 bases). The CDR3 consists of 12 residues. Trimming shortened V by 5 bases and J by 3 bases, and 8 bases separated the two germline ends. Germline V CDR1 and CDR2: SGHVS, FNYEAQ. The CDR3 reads CASSTGYYEQYF. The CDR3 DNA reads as TGTGCCAGCAGCACAGGATACTACGAGCAGTACTTC.

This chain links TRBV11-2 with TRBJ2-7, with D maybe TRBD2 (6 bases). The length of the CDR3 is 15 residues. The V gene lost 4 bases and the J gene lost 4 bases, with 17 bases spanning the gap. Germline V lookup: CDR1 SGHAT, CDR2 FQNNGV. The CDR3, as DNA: TGTGCCAGCAGCTCGATCCGCACCGGGGGTTACGAGCAGTACTTC. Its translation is CASSSIRTGGYEQYF.

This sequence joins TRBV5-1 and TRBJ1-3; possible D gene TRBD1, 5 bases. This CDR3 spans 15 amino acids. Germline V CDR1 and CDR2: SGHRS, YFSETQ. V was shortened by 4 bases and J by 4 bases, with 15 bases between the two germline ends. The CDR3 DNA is TGCGCCAGCAGCCGGGGAGGGACGGAGGGAAACACCATATATTTT. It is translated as CASSRGGTEGNTIYF.

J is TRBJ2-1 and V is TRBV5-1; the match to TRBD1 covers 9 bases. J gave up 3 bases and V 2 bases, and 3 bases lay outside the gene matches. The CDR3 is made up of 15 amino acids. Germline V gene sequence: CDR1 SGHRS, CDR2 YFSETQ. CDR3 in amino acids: CASSFRDRVYNEQFF. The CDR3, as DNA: TGCGCCAGCAGCTTCCGGGACAGGGTCTACAATGAGCAGTTCTTC.

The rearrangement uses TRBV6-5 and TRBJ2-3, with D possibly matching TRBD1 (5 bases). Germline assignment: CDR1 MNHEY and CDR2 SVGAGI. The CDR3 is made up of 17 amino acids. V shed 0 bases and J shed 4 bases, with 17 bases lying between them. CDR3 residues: CASSYSSGQGGADTQYF. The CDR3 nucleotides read TGTGCCAGCAGTTACTCTTCCGGGCAGGGTGGGGCAGATACGCAGTATTTT.

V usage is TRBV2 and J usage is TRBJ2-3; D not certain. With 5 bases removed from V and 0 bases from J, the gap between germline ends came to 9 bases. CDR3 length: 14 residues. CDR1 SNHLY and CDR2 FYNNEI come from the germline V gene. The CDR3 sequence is CASSPGSSTDTQYF. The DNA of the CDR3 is TGTGCCAGCAGTCCCGGCAGCAGCACAGATACGCAGTATTTT.

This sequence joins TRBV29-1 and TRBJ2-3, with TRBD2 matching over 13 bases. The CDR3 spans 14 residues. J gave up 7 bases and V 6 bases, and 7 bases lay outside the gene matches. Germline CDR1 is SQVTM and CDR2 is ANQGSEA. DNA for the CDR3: TGCAGCGTCCTAGGACTAGCGGGAGTTTATACGCAGTATTTT. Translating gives CSVLGLAGVYTQYF.

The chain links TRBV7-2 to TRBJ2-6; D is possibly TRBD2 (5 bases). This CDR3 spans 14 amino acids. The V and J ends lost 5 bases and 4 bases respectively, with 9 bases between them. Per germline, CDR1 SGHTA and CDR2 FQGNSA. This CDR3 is CASSPRVGANVLTF. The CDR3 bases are TGTGCCAGCAGCCCGAGGGTGGGGGCCAACGTCCTGACTTTC.

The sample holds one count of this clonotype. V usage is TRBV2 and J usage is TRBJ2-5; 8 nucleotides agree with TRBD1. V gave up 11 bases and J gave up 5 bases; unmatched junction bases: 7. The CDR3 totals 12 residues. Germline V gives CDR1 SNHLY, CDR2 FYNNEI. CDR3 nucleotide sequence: TGTGCCGGCCAGGGGGCTGGGGAGACCCAGTACTTC. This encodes CAGQGAGETQYF.

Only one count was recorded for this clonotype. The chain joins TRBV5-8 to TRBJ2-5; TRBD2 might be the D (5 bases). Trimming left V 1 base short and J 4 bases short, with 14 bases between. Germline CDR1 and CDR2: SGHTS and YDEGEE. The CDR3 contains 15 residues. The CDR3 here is CASSLLGRRSETQYF. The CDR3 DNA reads TGTGCCAGCAGCTTGTTAGGCAGGAGGTCAGAGACCCAGTACTTC.

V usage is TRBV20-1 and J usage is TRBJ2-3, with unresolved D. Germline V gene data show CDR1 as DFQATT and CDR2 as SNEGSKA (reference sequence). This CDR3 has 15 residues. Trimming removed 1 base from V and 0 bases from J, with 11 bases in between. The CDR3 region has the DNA TGCAGTGCTAGAGTCGGCAGACCTAGCACAGATACGCAGTATTTT. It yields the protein CSARVGRPSTDTQYF.

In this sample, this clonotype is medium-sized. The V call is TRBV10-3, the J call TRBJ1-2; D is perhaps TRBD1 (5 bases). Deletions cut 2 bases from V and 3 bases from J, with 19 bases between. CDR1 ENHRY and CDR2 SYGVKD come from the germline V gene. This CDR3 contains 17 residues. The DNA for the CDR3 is TGTGCCATCAGTGAGCGGGCAGATAACTTAGGGGACTATGGCTACACCTTC. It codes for CAISERADNLGDYGYTF.

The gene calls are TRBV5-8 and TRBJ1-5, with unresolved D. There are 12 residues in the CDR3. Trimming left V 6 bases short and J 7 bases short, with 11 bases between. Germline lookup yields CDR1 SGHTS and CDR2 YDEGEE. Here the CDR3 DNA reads TGTGCCAGCAACCGTGATTTGCAGCCCCAGCATTTT. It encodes CASNRDLQPQHF.